Described below is a single TCR beta chain sequence and its context. Authors' data handling: Amplification from reference gene primers served as the basis for estimated nucleated cell counts. The repertoire was sequenced with immunoSEQ multiplex PCR; TCRdb's copy has only in-frame clones and lacks some. The V and J calls and clone size were taken over from that table, and D and trimming were inferred from the DNA. The sample contains roughly 120,000 clones, 70% to 90% of which appear only once. This record comes from a study of blood T cell repertoires in COVID-19. Study at large: The samples span acute and convalescent COVID-19 from the United States, Italy and Spain. PBMCs, B-cell-depleted T cells, or T cells were the source of the cDNA or gDNA that made up the material.

V was pared by 6 bases and J by 1 base, with 10 bases of the junction left unmatched. The CDR3 has 16 amino acids. Germline lookup yields CDR1 MNHEY and CDR2 SMNVEV (reference sequence). The TCR comes from a woman aged 45-60 years with acute or convalescent COVID-19. The rearrangement uses TRBV27 and TRBJ2-3, with TRBD2 identical over 7 bases. Sequenced sample: peripheral blood. CDR3 protein: CASSLGGGAGTDTQYF. The CDR3 region has the DNA TGTGCCAGCAGCCTTGGGGGGGGAGCGGGCACAGATACGCAGTATTTT.